This paragraph covers one T cell receptor beta chain sequence. Its target is not known. This sample was included in a study of graft-versus-host responses after intestinal transplantation. Generated by immunoSEQ multiplex PCR, the TCRdb table keeps only in-frame clones and is missing some. The repertoire holds about 110,000 clones, around 92% seen once, with more than 0.9% in the top ten. CDR3 length equals 16 residues. The V gene's germline CDR1 is SGHVS and CDR2 FQNEAQ. V was shortened by 7 bases and J by 8 bases, with 21 bases between the two germline ends. General study findings and limits: GvH clones surfaced in recipient marrow, some emerging earlier in ileum or blood. Clonal ratios of graft-versus-host to host-versus-graft in allografts were high for patients exhibiting graft-donor T cell macrochimerism.

The V call is TRBV7-8, the J call TRBJ1-6; weak D call: TRBD1 (5 bases). This specimen was unstimulated CD8+ T cells sorted from spleen or lymph node cells, taken before transplant. This clonotype was sampled from a human donor who was the organ donor for an intestinal transplant. CDR3 sequence (DNA): TGTGCCAGCACCCCAGGGTACTTGGGGTTTGATTCACCCCTCCACTTT. This codes for CASTPGYLGFDSPLHF.